The 27 T cell receptor beta chains reported below all come from one sample, sequenced in a study of cytomegalovirus exposure and HLA in healthy donors. Both 60 Vbeta primers and 13 Jbeta primers went into the PCR. TCRdb's copy holds only in-frame clones and misses some; the assay was immunoSEQ multiplex PCR. The sample records about 140,000 clones, around two thirds being singletons. The sequencing sample was made of PBMCs. Every receptor here comes from a male donor in good health and CMV-seronegative.

The rearrangement links TRBV19 to TRBJ1-4, with D perhaps TRBD1 (5 bases). V was shortened by 5 bases and J by 2 bases, with 9 bases between the two germline ends. The CDR3 covers 14 residues. The germline V gene has CDR1 LNHDA and CDR2 SQIVND (reference sequence). CDR3 residues: CASSPPGTNEKLFF. DNA for the CDR3: TGTGCCAGTAGTCCGCCAGGGACTAATGAAAAACTGTTTTTT.

The chain carries TRBV19 and TRBJ2-1, with 7 bases aligning to TRBD2. This CDR3 comprises 15 residues. Germline trimming cut 9 bases from V and 5 bases from J; bases unmatched to any gene: 13. Germline V gene data show CDR1 as LNHDA and CDR2 as SQIVND (reference sequence). The CDR3 here is CASTKRGGYNNEQFF. In DNA form, the CDR3 reads TGTGCCAGCACGAAACGCGGGGGATATAACAATGAGCAGTTCTTC.

This chain uses TRBV6-6 with TRBJ1-1, with TRBD1 matching over 11 bases. V gave up 5 bases and J gave up 2 bases; unmatched junction bases: 7. Germline-derived CDR1 and CDR2 are MNHNY and SVGAGI (reference sequence). The CDR3 spans 16 residues. The CDR3 DNA is TGTGCCAGCAGTCCCGGGACAGGGGGGTTTAACACTGAAGCTTTCTTT. This codes for CASSPGTGGFNTEAFF.

This clone was recorded once. The rearrangement uses TRBV10-3 and TRBJ2-3; 11 bases line up with TRBD2. This CDR3 comprises 17 residues. With V trimmed by 4 bases and J by 5 bases, 11 bases remained unmatched. The V gene's germline CDR1 is ENHRY and CDR2 SYGVKD. This CDR3 is CAISGGSLAGGIDTQYF. For the CDR3, the DNA is TGTGCCATCAGTGGAGGGAGCCTAGCGGGGGGCATAGATACGCAGTATTTT.

This clone is a singleton in its sample. The J gene is TRBJ1-4, the V gene TRBV28; 9 nucleotides match TRBD1. Germline CDR1 is MDHEN and CDR2 is SYDVKM. This CDR3 contains 15 residues. V shed 3 bases, J shed 5 bases, and the junction held 4 bases outside the gene matches. The CDR3 is CASSFFGQGNEKLFF. Here the CDR3 DNA reads TGTGCCAGCAGTTTTTTTGGACAGGGGAATGAAAAACTGTTTTTT.

The genes are TRBV19 and TRBJ1-5; D might be TRBD1 (6 bases). The CDR3 is made up of 14 amino acids. Germline V gene sequence: CDR1 LNHDA, CDR2 SQIVND (reference sequence). V shed 7 bases and J shed 3 bases, with 13 bases lying between them. The CDR3 DNA reads as TGTGCCAGTAAGAACAGGGCCTACAATCAGCCCCAGCATTTT. This sequence encodes CASKNRAYNQPQHF.

This chain links TRBV30 with TRBJ2-3; 9 bases align to TRBD2. V lost 5 bases and J lost 1; bases outside the gene matches: 10. The germline V gene encodes CDR1 GTSNPN and CDR2 SVGIG (reference sequence). The CDR3 sequence is 16 residues long. This CDR3 is CAWGSGGTLGTDTQYF. The CDR3 DNA reads as TGTGCCTGGGGTAGCGGGGGCACCCTCGGCACAGATACGCAGTATTTT.

This chain links TRBV7-9 with TRBJ2-1, with 7 positions matching TRBD2. The CDR3 consists of 16 residues. Germline V gene lookup returns CDR1 SEHNR and CDR2 FQNEAQ (reference sequence). Losses at the gene ends were 1 base for V and 3 bases for J; bases not matched to a gene: 6. The CDR3 reads CASSLEAGTFYNEQFF. For the CDR3, the DNA is TGTGCCAGCAGCTTAGAAGCGGGGACCTTCTACAATGAGCAGTTCTTC.

This sequence joins TRBV11-2 and TRBJ2-6, with D perhaps matching TRBD1 (5 bases). Deletions cut 0 bases from V and 2 bases from J, with 8 bases between. CDR3 length equals 16 residues. Germline assignment: CDR1 SGHAT and CDR2 FQNNGV. The CDR3 DNA reads TGTGCCAGCAGCTTAGAAGCAGGGACTGGGGCCAACGTCCTGACTTTC. It is translated as CASSLEAGTGANVLTF.

This chain connects TRBV7-8 to TRBJ1-1; TRBD1 might be the D (6 bases). The CDR3 is made up of 16 amino acids. Trimming pared 6 bases from V and 1 base from J, leaving 18 bases between. The germline gives CDR1 SGHVS, CDR2 FQNEAQ. The CDR3 sequence: CASSSARDNKNTEAFF. Here the CDR3 DNA reads TGTGCCAGCAGTTCCGCGAGGGACAACAAGAACACTGAAGCTTTCTTT.

This clone appeared once. The chain employs TRBV6-5 and TRBJ2-7, with D perhaps TRBD2 (6 bases). Trimming took 5 bases from V and 6 from J, leaving 17 bases between them. The CDR3 contains 14 residues. CDR1 and CDR2 (germline): MNHEY, SVGAGI. CDR3 DNA: TGTGCCAGCAGTCTTGGAGGGGCCGGGGCCGAGCAGTACTTC. Its protein is CASSLGGAGAEQYF.

The chain has TRBV7-2 and TRBJ1-5, with D uncertain. The length of the CDR3 is 13 residues. CDR1 is SGHTA and CDR2 is FQGNSA in the germline V gene. V was pared by 1 base and J by 6 bases, with 7 bases between. The CDR3 protein is CASSLGWAQPQHF. The CDR3 coding sequence is TGTGCCAGCAGCTTAGGGTGGGCTCAGCCCCAGCATTTT.

Comments on this clone: Distinct nucleotide sequences in the sample also encode this CDR3. The rearrangement uses TRBV7-9 and TRBJ2-7, with a possible D match to TRBD1 (5 bases). This CDR3 has 12 amino acids. CDR1 and CDR2 from the germline V gene are SEHNR and FQNEAQ (reference sequence). V was cut by 4 bases and J by 4 bases, with 8 bases left in between. The CDR3 bases are TGTGCCAGCAGCTCCCAGGGTTACGAGCAGTACTTC. Amino acids: CASSSQGYEQYF.

The V call is TRBV7-9, the J call TRBJ2-1; tentative D call: TRBD1 (7 bases). Germline CDR1 is SEHNR and CDR2 is FQNEAQ (reference sequence). Trimming removed 4 bases from V and 9 bases from J, with 16 bases in between. This CDR3 comprises 14 residues. The CDR3 nucleotides are TGTGCCAGCAGCTGGGGGCAGGGGGGCGGTGAGCAGTTCTTC. Translation: CASSWGQGGGEQFF.

This chain links TRBV5-1 with TRBJ2-3, with TRBD2 matching 11 bases. Germline CDR1 is SGHRS and CDR2 is YFSETQ. This CDR3 region has 16 residues. The J segment lost 2 bases and the V segment lost 4 bases, leaving 6 bases of the junction unmatched. The CDR3 sequence is CASSRGLAADTDTQYF. In DNA form, the CDR3 reads TGCGCCAGCAGCAGGGGACTAGCGGCAGACACAGATACGCAGTATTTT. The complete variable domain, with remaining parts taken from reference TRBV5-1 and TRBJ2-3, reads KAGVTQTPRYLIKTRGQQVTLSCSPISGHRSVSWYQQTPGQGLQFLFEYFSETQRNKGNFPGRFSGRQFSNSRSEMNVSTLELGDSALYLCASSRGLAADTDTQYFGPGTRLTVL.

This clone was counted only a few times. V gene TRBV19 combines with J gene TRBJ1-2, with TRBD1 matching 11 bases. J was trimmed by 7 bases and V by 6 bases; bases with no gene match: 7. The CDR3 consists of 14 residues. Germline V gene lookup returns CDR1 LNHDA and CDR2 SQIVND (reference sequence). The CDR3 protein is CASSRDRGNGGYTF. As DNA, the CDR3 is TGTGCCAGTAGCAGGGACAGGGGGAATGGTGGCTACACCTTC.

The V gene is TRBV6-5, the J gene TRBJ2-7; D perhaps matches TRBD1 (6 bases). V was cut by 5 bases and J by 4 bases, with 15 bases left in between. The CDR3 runs 14 residues. Germline values: CDR1 MNHEY, CDR2 SVGAGI. The CDR3 sequence: CASSPYTGTYEQYF. The CDR3 DNA reads as TGTGCCAGCAGTCCTTATACAGGGACGTACGAGCAGTACTTC.

This chain joins TRBV7-2 and TRBJ2-2, with 7 positions matching TRBD2. The CDR3 sequence is 16 residues long. Germline loops: CDR1 SGHTA, CDR2 FQGNSA. V was clipped by 5 bases and J by 4 bases; unmatched bases: 10. Written as DNA, the CDR3 is TGTGCCAGCAGCGCGACGCCTAGCGGTAGCACCGGGGAGCTGTTTTTT. Its protein is CASSATPSGSTGELFF.

As for this clone: At one end the junction does not follow the germline gene, possibly because of a read error. The chain recombines TRBV7-9 with TRBJ2-1, with 8 bases lining up with TRBD1. CDR1 is SEHNR and CDR2 is FQNEAQ in the germline V gene (reference sequence). The CDR3 consists of 15 residues. In DNA form, the CDR3 reads TGTTCCAGCAGCCTCGGACAGGGACTGAGCAATGAGCAGTTCTTC. The encoded protein is CSSSLGQGLSNEQFF.

The rearrangement joins TRBV11-3 to TRBJ2-3; 7 bases fit TRBD1. V lost 5 bases and J lost 1; bases outside the gene matches: 6. There are 15 residues in the CDR3. Per germline, CDR1 SGHNT and CDR2 YENEEA. The CDR3 DNA follows: TGTGCCAGCAGCACACGACAGGGCGGCACAGATACGCAGTATTTT. Its translation is CASSTRQGGTDTQYF. Full variable domain (missing parts from reference TRBV11-3 and TRBJ2-3): EAGVVQSPRYKIIEKKQPVAFWCNPISGHNTLYWYLQNLGQGPELLIRYENEEAVDDSQLPKDRFSAERLKGVDSTLKIQPAELGDSAVYLCASSTRQGGTDTQYFGPGTRLTVL.

This rearrangement joins TRBV4-1 to TRBJ1-5; 7 bases match TRBD1. This CDR3 is 15 amino acids long. CDR1 is MGHRA, CDR2 YSYEKL, per germline. V lost 3 bases, J lost 2 bases, and 4 bases stayed unmatched. The CDR3: CASSQGRGGNQPQHF. The CDR3 nucleotides read TGCGCCAGCAGCCAGGGCAGGGGGGGCAATCAGCCCCAGCATTTT.

The chain recombines TRBV5-1 with TRBJ2-2, with TRBD1 identical over 11 bases. V was pared by 4 bases and J by 3 bases, with 11 bases of the junction left unmatched. This CDR3 comprises 18 residues. Germline CDR1 is SGHRS and CDR2 is YFSETQ. The CDR3 reads CASSPYPLGQGDTGELFF. The CDR3 nucleotides read TGCGCCAGCAGCCCCTATCCTCTGGGACAGGGGGACACCGGGGAGCTGTTTTTT. Based on the CDR3 plus reference TRBV5-1 and TRBJ2-2, the full variable domain is KAGVTQTPRYLIKTRGQQVTLSCSPISGHRSVSWYQQTPGQGLQFLFEYFSETQRNKGNFPGRFSGRQFSNSRSEMNVSTLELGDSALYLCASSPYPLGQGDTGELFFGEGSRLTVL.

In nucleotides, the CDR3 is TGTGCCAGCAGCTCAGGATACAATGAGCAGTTCTTC. Translating it yields CASSSGYNEQFF. The chain uses TRBV7-2 and TRBJ2-1; D not resolved. CDR1 and CDR2 from the germline V gene are SGHTA and FQGNSA. The CDR3 spans 12 residues. V lost 4 bases, J lost 4 bases, and 5 bases lay in between.

The chain employs TRBV7-3 and TRBJ1-1, with TRBD1 identical over 9 bases. Per germline, CDR1 SGHTA and CDR2 FQGTGA. The CDR3 covers 16 residues. Trimming removed 4 bases from V and 3 bases from J; junction bases left unmatched: 9. The CDR3 loop is CASSSGTGDRDTEAFF. In DNA, the CDR3 is TGTGCCAGCAGCTCGGGGACGGGGGACAGGGACACTGAAGCTTTCTTT.

The V call is TRBV18, the J call TRBJ1-6, with 10 positions matching TRBD1. The CDR3 sequence is 15 residues long. The V and J ends lost 4 bases and 7 bases, in that order; junction bases with no gene match: 4. Germline V gene sequence: CDR1 KGHSH, CDR2 LQKENI. The CDR3 nucleotides read TGTGCCAGCTCACTGGGGACAGGGGTAAATTCACCCCTCCACTTT. Translating it yields CASSLGTGVNSPLHF. The whole variable domain, filled in from reference TRBV18 and TRBJ1-6, reads NAGVMQNPRHLVRRRGQEARLRCSPMKGHSHVYWYRQLPEEGLKFMVYLQKENIIDESGMPKERFSAEFPKEGPSILRIQQVVRGDSAAYFCASSLGTGVNSPLHFGNGTRLTVT.

This clone was seen once. The chain joins TRBV7-9 to TRBJ2-1; TRBD1 aligns across 9 bases. Germline V gene sequence: CDR1 SEHNR, CDR2 FQNEAQ (reference sequence). J gave up 4 bases and V 1 base, and 2 bases lay outside the gene matches. CDR3 size: 15 residues. CDR3 DNA sequence: TGTGCCAGCAGCTTAGGGACAGGGGTTTACAATGAGCAGTTCTTC. Protein sequence: CASSLGTGVYNEQFF.

The chain combines TRBV7-2 with TRBJ2-3; 9 bases are shared with TRBD1. Germline-derived CDR1 and CDR2 are SGHTA and FQGNSA. The CDR3 length is 16 residues. Trimming at V came to 3 bases and at J to 3 bases, leaving 7 bases not matched to a gene. Here the CDR3 DNA reads TGTGCCAGCAGCTTGGGTTCCGGGACAGGGACAGATACGCAGTATTTT. It codes for CASSLGSGTGTDTQYF.